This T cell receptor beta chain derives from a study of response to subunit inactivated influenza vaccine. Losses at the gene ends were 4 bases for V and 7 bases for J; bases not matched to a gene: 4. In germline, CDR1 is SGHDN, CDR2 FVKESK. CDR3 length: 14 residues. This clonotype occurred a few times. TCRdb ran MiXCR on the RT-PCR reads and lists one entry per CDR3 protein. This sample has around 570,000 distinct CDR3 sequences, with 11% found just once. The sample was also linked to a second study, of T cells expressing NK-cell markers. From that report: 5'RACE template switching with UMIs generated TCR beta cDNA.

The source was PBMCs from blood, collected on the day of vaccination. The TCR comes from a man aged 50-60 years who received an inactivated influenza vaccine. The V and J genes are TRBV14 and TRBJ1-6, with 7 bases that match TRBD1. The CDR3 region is CASSLGQRNSPLHF. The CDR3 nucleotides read TGTGCCAGCAGCCTGGGACAGAGGAATTCACCCCTCCACTTT.